This T cell receptor (beta chain) is drawn from a study of T cell responses to AZD1222 COVID-19 vaccine. Regarding the study as a whole: Donors skewed white British and female; clonal diversity was possibly underestimated.

Data came from immunoSEQ multiplex PCR; TCRdb stores just in-frame clones and leaves some out. The sample holds some 130,000 clones; less than 95% are singletons and the top ten take 6% to 7.5%. About this clone: The target antigen is unknown.

This CDR3 comprises 14 residues. Germline V gene sequence: CDR1 LNHDA, CDR2 SQIVND (reference sequence). V was pared by 6 bases and J by 5 bases, with 14 bases between. This TCR came from an adult in good health. Sequences were derived from peripheral blood, sampled on day 0 of AZD1222 vaccination. This chain joins TRBV19 and TRBJ1-5; D might be TRBD1 (5 bases). As DNA, the CDR3 is TGTGCCAGTAGGGGACCCAGTTGGTATCAGCCCCAGCATTTT. Translated: CASRGPSWYQPQHF.